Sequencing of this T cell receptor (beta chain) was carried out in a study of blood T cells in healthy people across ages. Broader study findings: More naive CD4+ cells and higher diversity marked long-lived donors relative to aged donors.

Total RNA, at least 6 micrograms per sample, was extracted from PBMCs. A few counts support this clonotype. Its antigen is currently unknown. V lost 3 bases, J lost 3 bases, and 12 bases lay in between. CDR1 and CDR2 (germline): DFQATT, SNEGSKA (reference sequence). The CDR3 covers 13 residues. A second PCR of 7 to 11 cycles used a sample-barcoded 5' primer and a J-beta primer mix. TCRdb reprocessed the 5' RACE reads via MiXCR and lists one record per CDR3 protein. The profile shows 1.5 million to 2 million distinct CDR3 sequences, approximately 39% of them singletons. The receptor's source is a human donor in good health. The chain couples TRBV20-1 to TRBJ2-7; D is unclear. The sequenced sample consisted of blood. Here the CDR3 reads CSASATPNYEQYF. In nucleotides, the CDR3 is TGCAGTGCTAGTGCGACACCCAACTACGAGCAGTACTTC.